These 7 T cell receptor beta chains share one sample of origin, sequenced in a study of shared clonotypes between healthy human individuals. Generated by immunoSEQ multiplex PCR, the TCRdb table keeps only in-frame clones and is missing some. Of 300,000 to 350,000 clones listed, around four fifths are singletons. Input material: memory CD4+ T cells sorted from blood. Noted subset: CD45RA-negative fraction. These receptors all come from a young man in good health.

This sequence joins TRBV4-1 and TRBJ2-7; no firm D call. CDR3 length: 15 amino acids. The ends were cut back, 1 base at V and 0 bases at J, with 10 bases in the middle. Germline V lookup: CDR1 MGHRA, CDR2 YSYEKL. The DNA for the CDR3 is TGCGCCAGCAGCCAAGGACGGTGGAACTCCTACGAGCAGTACTTC. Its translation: CASSQGRWNSYEQYF.

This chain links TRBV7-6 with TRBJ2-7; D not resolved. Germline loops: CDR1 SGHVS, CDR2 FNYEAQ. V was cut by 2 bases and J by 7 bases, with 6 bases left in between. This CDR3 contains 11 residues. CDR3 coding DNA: TGTGCCAGCAGCTTATCTGGGGAGCAGTACTTC. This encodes CASSLSGEQYF.

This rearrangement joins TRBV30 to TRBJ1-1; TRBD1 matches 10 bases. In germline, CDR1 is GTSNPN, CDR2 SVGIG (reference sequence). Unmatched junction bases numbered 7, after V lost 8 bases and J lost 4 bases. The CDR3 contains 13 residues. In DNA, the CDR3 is TGTGCCGGGATTGGACAGGGGGGCACTGAAGCTTTCTTT. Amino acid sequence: CAGIGQGGTEAFF.

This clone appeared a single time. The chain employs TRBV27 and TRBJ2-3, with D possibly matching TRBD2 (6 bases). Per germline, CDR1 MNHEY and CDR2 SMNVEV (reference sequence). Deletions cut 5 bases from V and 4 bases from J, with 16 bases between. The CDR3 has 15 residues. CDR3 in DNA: TGTGCCAGCAGTGACCTAGCGATGGCCGCAGATACGCAGTATTTT. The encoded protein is CASSDLAMAADTQYF.

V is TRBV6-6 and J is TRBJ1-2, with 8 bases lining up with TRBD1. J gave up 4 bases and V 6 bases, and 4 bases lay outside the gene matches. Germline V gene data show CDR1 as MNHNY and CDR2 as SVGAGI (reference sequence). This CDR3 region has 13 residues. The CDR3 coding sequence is TGTGCCAGCAGGACAGGGGTGGCCTATGGCTACACCTTC. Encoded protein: CASRTGVAYGYTF.

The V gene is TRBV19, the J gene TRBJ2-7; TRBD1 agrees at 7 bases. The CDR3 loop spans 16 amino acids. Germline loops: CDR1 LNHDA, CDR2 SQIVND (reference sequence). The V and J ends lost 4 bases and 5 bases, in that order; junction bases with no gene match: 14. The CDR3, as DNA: TGTGCCAGTAGTACCTTGGACAGGAAGGTACTCCACGAGCAGTACTTC. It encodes CASSTLDRKVLHEQYF. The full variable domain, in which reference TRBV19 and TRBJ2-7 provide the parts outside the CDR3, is DGGITQSPKYLFRKEGQNVTLSCEQNLNHDAMYWYRQDPGQGLRLIYYSQIVNDFQKGDIAEGYSVSREKKESFPLTVTSAQKNPTAFYLCASSTLDRKVLHEQYFGPGTRLTVT.

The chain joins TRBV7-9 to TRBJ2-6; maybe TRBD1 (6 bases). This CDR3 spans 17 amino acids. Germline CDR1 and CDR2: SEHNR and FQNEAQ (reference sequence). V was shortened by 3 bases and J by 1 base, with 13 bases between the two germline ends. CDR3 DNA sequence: TGTGCCAGCAGCTTGAGGCGAACAGGGTCTGGGGCCAACGTCCTGACTTTC. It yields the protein CASSLRRTGSGANVLTF.